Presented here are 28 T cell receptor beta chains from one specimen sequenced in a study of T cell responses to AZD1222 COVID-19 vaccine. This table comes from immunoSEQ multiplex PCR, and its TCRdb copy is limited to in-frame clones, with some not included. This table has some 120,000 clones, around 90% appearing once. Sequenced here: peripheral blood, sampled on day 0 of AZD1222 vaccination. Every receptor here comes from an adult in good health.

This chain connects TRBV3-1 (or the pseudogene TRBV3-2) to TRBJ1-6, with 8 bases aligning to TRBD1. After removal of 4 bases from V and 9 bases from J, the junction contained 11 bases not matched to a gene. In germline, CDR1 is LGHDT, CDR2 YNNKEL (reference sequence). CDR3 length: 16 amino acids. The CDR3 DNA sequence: TGTGCCAGCAGCCTGACCGGGACAGGATCAGGTTCACCCCTCCACTTT. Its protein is CASSLTGTGSGSPLHF.

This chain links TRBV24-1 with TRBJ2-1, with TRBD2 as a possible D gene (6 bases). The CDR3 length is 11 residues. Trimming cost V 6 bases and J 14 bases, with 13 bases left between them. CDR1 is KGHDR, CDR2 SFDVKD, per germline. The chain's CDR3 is CATSKTGEKFF. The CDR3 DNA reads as TGTGCCACCAGTAAGACGGGAGAGAAGTTCTTC.

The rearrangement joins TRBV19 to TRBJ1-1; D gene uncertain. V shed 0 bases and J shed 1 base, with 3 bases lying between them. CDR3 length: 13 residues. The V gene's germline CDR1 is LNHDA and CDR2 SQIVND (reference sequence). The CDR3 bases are TGTGCCAGTAGTATAGACGGGAACACTGAAGCTTTCTTT. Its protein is CASSIDGNTEAFF.

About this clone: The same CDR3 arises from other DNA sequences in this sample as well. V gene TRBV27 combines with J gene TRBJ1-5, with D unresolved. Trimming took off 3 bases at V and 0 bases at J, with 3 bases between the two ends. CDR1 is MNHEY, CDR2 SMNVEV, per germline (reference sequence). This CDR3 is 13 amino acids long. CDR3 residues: CASSLGSNQPQHF. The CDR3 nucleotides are TGTGCCAGCAGTTTGGGTAGCAATCAGCCCCAGCATTTT.

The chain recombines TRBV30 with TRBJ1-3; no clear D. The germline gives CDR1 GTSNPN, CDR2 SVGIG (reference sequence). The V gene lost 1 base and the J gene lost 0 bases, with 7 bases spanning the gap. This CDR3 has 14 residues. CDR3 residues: CAWSGAFSGNTIYF. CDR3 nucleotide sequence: TGTGCCTGGAGTGGGGCCTTCTCTGGAAACACCATATATTTT.

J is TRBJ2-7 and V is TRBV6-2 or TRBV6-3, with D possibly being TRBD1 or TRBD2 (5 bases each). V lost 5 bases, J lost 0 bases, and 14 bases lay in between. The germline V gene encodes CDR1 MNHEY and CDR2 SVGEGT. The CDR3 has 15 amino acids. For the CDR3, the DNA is TGTGCCAGCAGTGCCGGGACCCACACCTCCTACGAGCAGTACTTC. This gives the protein CASSAGTHTSYEQYF.

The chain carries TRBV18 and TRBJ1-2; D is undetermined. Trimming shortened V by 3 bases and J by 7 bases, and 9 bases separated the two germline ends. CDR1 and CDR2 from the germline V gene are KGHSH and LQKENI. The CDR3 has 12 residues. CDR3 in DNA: TGTGCCAGCTCACCCGATCTGTTTGGCTACACCTTC. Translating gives CASSPDLFGYTF.

The CDR3 loop is CSVEAGQQRTYEQYF. CDR3 DNA: TGCAGCGTTGAAGCGGGGCAACAGCGAACCTACGAGCAGTACTTC. V gene TRBV29-1 combines with J gene TRBJ2-7; D possibly matches TRBD1 or TRBD2 (5 bases each). Per germline, CDR1 SQVTM and CDR2 ANQGSEA. The length of the CDR3 is 15 residues. The V end was cut by 1 base, the J end by 2 bases, with 15 bases between.

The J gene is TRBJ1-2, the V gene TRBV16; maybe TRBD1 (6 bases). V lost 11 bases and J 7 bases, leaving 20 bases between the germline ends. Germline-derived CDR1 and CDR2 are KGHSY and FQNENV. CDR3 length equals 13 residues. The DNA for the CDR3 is TGTGCCGGCACCCACGAACAGGGTGGTGGCTACACCTTC. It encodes CAGTHEQGGGYTF.

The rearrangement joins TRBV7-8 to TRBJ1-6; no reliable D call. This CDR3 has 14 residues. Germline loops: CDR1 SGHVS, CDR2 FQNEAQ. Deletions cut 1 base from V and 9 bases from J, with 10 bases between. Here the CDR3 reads CASSLEVGGSPLHF. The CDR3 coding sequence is TGTGCCAGCAGCTTAGAGGTGGGCGGTTCACCCCTCCACTTT.

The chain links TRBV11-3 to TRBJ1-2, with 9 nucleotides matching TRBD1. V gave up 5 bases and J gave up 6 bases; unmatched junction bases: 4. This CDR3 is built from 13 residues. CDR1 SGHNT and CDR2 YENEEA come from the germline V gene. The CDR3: CASSLTGGDGYTF. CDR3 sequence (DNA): TGTGCCAGCAGCCTGACAGGGGGAGATGGCTACACCTTC. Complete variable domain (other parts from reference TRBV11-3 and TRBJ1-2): EAGVVQSPRYKIIEKKQPVAFWCNPISGHNTLYWYLQNLGQGPELLIRYENEEAVDDSQLPKDRFSAERLKGVDSTLKIQPAELGDSAVYLCASSLTGGDGYTFGSGTRLTVV.

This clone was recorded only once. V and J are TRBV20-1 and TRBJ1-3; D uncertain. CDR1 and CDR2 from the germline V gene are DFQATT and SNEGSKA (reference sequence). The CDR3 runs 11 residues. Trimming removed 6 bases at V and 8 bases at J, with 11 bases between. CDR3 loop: CSANTGYTIYF. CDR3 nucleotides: TGCAGTGCAAACACCGGTTACACCATATATTTT.

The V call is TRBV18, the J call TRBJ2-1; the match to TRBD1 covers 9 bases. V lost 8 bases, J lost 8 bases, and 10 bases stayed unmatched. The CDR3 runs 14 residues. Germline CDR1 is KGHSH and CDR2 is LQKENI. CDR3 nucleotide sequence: TGTGCCAGCACCAGGACAGGGGAGGCGGATGAGCAGTTCTTC. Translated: CASTRTGEADEQFF.

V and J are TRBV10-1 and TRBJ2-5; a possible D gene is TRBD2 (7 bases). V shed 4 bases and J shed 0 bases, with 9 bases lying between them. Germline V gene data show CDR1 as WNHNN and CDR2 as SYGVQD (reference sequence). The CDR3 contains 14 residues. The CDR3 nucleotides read TGCGCCAGCAGTGGGGGGGGCGACCAAGAGACCCAGTACTTC. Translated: CASSGGGDQETQYF.

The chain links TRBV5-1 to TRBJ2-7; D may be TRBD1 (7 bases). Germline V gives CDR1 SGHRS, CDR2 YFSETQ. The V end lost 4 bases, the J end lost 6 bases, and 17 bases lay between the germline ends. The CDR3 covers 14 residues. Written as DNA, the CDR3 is TGCGCCAGCAGCGCGGGACAGATCGACTCCGAGCAGTACTTC. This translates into CASSAGQIDSEQYF.

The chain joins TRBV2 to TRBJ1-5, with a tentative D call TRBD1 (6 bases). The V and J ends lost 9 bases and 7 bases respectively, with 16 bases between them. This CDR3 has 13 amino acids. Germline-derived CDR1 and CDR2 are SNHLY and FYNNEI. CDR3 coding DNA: TGTGCCAGGTTGGGGGGGGCCATACAGCCCCAGCATTTT. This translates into CARLGGAIQPQHF.

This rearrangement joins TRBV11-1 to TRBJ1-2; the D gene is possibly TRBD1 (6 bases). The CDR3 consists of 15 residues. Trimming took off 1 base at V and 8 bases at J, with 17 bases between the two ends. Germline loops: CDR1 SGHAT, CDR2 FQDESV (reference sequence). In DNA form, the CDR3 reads TGTGCCAGCAGCTTAGACCAACGGGGGCAGAGAGGCTACACCTTC. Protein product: CASSLDQRGQRGYTF.

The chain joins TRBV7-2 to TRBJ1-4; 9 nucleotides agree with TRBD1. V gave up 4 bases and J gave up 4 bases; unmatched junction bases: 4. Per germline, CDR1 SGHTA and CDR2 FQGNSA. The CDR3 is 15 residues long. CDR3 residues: CASSWGQGLNEKLFF. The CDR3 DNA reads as TGTGCCAGCAGCTGGGGACAGGGCCTTAATGAAAAACTGTTTTTT. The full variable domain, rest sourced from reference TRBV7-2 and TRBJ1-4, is GAGVSQSPSNKVTEKGKDVELRCDPISGHTALYWYRQSLGQGLEFLIYFQGNSAPDKSGLPSDRFSAERTGGSVSTLTIQRTQQEDSAVYLCASSWGQGLNEKLFFGSGTQLSVL.

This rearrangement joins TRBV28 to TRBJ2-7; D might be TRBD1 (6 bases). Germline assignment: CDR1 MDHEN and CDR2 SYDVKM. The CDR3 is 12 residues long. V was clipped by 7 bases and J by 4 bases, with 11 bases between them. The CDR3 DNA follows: TGTGCCAGCACGAAGACAGGTTACGAGCAGTACTTC. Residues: CASTKTGYEQYF.

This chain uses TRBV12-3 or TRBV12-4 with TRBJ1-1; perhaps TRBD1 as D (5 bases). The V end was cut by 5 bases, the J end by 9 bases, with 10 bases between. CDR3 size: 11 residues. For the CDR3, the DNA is TGTGCCAGCAGTGGGGACCTAAAAGCTTTCTTT. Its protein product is CASSGDLKAFF.

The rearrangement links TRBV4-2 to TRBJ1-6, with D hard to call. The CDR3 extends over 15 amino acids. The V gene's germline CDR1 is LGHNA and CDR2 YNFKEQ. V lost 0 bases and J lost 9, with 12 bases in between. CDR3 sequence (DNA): TGTGCCAGCAGCCAAGAGGGCATGAAGAGTTCACCCCTCCACTTT. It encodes CASSQEGMKSSPLHF.

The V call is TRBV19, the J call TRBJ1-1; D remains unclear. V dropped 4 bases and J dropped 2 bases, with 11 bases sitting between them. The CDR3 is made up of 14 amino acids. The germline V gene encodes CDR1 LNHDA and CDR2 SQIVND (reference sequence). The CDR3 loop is CASSTTRRNTEAFF. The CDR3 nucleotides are TGTGCCAGTAGTACAACCCGAAGAAACACTGAAGCTTTCTTT.

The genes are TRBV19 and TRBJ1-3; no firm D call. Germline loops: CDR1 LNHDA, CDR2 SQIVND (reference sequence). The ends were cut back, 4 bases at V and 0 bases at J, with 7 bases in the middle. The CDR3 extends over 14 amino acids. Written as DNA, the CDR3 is TGTGCCAGTAGTAGCGGCGACTCTGGAAACACCATATATTTT. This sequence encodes CASSSGDSGNTIYF.

CDR3 sequence: CASSDTRQDNEQFF. The CDR3 DNA reads TGTGCCAGCAGTGACACCAGACAGGACAATGAGCAGTTCTTC. This chain joins TRBV2 and TRBJ2-1; D possibly corresponds to TRBD1 (6 bases). V dropped 3 bases and J dropped 5 bases, with 11 bases sitting between them. CDR1 SNHLY and CDR2 FYNNEI come from the germline V gene. This CDR3 region has 14 residues.

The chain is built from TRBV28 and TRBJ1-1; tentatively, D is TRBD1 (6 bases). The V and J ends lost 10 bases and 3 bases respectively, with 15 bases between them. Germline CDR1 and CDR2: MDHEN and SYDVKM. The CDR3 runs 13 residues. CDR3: CATLGGRDTEAFF. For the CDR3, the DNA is TGTGCCACCCTAGGGGGGAGGGACACTGAAGCTTTCTTT.

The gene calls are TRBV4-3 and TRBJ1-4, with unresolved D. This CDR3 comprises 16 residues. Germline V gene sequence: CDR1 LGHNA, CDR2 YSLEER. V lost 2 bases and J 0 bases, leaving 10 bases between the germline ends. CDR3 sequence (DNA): TGCGCCAGCAGCCAATTGCTCGGGGCAACTAATGAAAAACTGTTTTTT. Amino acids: CASSQLLGATNEKLFF.

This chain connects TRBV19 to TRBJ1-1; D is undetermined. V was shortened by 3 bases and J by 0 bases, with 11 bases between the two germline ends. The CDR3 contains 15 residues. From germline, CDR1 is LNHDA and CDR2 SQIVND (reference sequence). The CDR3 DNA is TGTGCCAGTAGTATCATTGCCGGAATGAACACTGAAGCTTTCTTT. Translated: CASSIIAGMNTEAFF.

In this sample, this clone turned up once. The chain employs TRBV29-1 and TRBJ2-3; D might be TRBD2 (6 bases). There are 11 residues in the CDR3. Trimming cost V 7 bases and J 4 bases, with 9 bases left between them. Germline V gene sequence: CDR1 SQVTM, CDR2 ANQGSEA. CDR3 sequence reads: CSGRVADTQYF. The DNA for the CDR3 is TGCAGCGGGAGGGTCGCAGATACGCAGTATTTT.